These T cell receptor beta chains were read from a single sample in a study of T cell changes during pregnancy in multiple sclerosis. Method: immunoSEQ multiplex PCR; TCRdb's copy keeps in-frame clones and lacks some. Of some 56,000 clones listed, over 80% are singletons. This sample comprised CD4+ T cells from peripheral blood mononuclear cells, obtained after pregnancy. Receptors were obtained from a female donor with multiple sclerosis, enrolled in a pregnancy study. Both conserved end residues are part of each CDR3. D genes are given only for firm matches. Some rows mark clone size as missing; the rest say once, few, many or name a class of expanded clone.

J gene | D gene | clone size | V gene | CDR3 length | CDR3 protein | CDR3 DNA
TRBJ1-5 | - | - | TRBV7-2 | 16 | CASSLAWSPSNQPQHF | TGTGCCAGCAGCTTAGCTTGGAGCCCAAGCAATCAGCCCCAGCATTTT
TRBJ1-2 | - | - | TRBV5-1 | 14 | CASFDRGAGYGYTF | TGCGCCAGCTTCGACCGGGGGGCTGGCTATGGCTACACCTTC
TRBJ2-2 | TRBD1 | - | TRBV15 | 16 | CATSRERTGGGGELFF | TGTGCCACCAGCAGAGAACGGACAGGGGGTGGCGGGGAGCTGTTTTTT
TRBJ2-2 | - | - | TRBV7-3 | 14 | CASSLYPGGGELFF | TGTGCCAGCAGCTTATACCCGGGTGGGGGGGAGCTGTTTTTT
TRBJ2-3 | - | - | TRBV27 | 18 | CASSKKPKQGWGTDTQYF | TGTGCCAGCAGTAAAAAACCAAAACAGGGATGGGGCACAGATACGCAGTATTTT
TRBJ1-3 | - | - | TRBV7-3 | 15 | CASSSRGLSGNTIYF | TGTGCCAGCAGCTCCAGGGGTCTCTCTGGAAACACCATATATTTT
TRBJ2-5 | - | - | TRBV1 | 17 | CTSSSGTSGGALETQYF | TGCACCAGCAGCTCCGGGACTAGCGGGGGGGCCTTAGAGACCCAGTACTTC
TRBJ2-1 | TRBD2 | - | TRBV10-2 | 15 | CASRETSGGPNEQFF | TGCGCCAGCAGAGAGACTAGCGGGGGGCCCAATGAGCAGTTCTTC
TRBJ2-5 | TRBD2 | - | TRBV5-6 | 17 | CASSAWASGGLYGTQYF | TGTGCCAGCAGCGCCTGGGCTAGCGGGGGCCTATACGGGACCCAGTACTTC
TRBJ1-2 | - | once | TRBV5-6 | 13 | CASSSDRLLRYTF | TGTGCCAGCAGTTCCGACAGGCTCCTCCGCTACACCTTC
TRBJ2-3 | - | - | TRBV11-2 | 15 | CASSPSRTDTDTQYF | TGTGCCAGCAGCCCTTCCAGGACAGACACAGATACGCAGTATTTT
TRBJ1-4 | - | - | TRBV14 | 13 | CASSQGPGEKLFF | TGTGCCAGCAGCCAAGGCCCGGGAGAAAAACTGTTTTTT
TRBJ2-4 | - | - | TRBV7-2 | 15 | CASSLVAGAENIQYF | TGTGCCAGCAGCTTGGTCGCGGGGGCTGAAAACATTCAGTACTTC
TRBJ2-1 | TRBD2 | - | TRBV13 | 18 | CASSFWVAGAPDYNEQFF | TGTGCCAGCAGCTTTTGGGTAGCGGGGGCCCCCGATTACAATGAGCAGTTCTTC
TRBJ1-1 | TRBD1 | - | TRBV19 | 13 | CASTGTERVKAFF | TGTGCCAGTACCGGGACAGAGAGAGTTAAAGCTTTCTTT
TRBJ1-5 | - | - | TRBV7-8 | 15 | CASSLLRGSNQPQHF | TGTGCCAGCAGCTTGCTTAGGGGGAGCAATCAGCCCCAGCATTTT
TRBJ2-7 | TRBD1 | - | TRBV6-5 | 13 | CASRGQGRNEQYF | TGTGCCAGCAGAGGACAGGGGCGGAACGAGCAGTACTTC
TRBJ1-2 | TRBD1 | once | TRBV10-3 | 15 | CAISDPGQGSGGYTF | TGTGCCATCAGTGACCCGGGACAGGGTTCGGGGGGCTACACCTTC
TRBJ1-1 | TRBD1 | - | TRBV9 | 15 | CASSVEEGAWAEAFF | TGTGCCAGCAGCGTCGAGGAGGGGGCTTGGGCTGAAGCTTTCTTT
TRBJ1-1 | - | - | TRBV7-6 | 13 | CASSSLRWTEAFF | TGTGCCAGCAGCTCACTCAGGTGGACTGAAGCTTTCTTT
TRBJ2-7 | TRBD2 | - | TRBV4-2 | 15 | CASSQVAGGSYEQYF | TGTGCCAGCAGCCAAGTGGCGGGGGGCTCCTACGAGCAGTACTTC
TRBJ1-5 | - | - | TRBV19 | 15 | CASSIFGLSNQPQHF | TGTGCCAGTAGTATCTTTGGACTTAGCAATCAGCCCCAGCATTTT
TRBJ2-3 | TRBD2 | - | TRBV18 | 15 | CASSPTSGAPHTQYF | TGTGCCAGCTCGCCGACTAGCGGGGCCCCCCATACGCAGTATTTT
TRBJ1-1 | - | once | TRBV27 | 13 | CASSLRRDTEAFF | TGTGCCAGCAGCCTGCGGCGGGACACTGAAGCTTTCTTT
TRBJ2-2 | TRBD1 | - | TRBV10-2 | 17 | CASSVVRSPGGTGELFF | TGCGCCAGCAGTGTGGTCAGGTCCCCAGGGGGCACCGGGGAGCTGTTTTTT
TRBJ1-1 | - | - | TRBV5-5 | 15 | CASSPQAGAPTEAFF | TGTGCCAGCAGCCCTCAAGCAGGGGCGCCCACTGAAGCTTTCTTT
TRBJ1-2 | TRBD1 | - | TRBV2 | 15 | CASSRDRQANYGYTF | TGTGCCAGCAGTCGGGACAGACAAGCTAACTATGGCTACACCTTC
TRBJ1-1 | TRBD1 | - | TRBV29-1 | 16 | CSVEDHTGDEATEAFF | TGCAGCGTTGAAGACCATACAGGGGACGAAGCCACTGAAGCTTTCTTT
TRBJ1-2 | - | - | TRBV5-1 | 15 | CASSFTLPPNYGYTF | TGCGCCAGCAGCTTCACTCTTCCCCCTAACTATGGCTACACCTTC
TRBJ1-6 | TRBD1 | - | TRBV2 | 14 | CASMTTGDNSPLHF | TGTGCCAGCATGACGACAGGGGATAATTCACCCCTCCACTTT
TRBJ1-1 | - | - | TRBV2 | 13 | CASSHDSNTEAFF | TGTGCCAGCAGTCACGACAGTAACACTGAAGCTTTCTTT
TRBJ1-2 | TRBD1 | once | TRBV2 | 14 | CASSGQGGYGGYTF | TGTGCCAGCAGTGGACAAGGGGGCTACGGTGGCTACACCTTC
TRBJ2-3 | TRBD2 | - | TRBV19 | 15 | CASRSAGTSVDTQYF | TGTGCCAGTAGATCGGCCGGGACTAGCGTGGATACGCAGTATTTT
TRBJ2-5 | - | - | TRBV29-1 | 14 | CSVEVGLMQETQYF | TGCAGCGTTGAAGTCGGACTCATGCAAGAGACCCAGTACTTC
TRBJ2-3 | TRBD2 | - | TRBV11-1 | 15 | CASSLGTSGTDTQYF | TGTGCCAGCAGCTTAGGGACTAGCGGAACAGATACGCAGTATTTT
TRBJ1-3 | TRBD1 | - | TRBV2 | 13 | CASSEDRENTIYF | TGTGCCAGCAGCGAGGACAGGGAAAACACCATATATTTT
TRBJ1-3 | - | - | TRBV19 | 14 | CASSYSLAGNTIYF | TGTGCCAGTAGCTACTCTCTGGCTGGAAACACCATATATTTT
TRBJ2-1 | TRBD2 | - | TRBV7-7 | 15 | CASSLLATSDNEQFF | TGTGCTAGCAGCTTACTAGCGACCTCGGACAATGAGCAGTTCTTC
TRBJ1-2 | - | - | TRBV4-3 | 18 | CASSQDLGRGISNYGYTF | TGCGCCAGCAGCCAAGATTTAGGACGGGGAATTTCGAACTATGGCTACACCTTC
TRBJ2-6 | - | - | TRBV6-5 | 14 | CASSALSGANVLTF | TGTGCCAGCAGCGCGCTCTCTGGGGCCAACGTCCTGACTTTC
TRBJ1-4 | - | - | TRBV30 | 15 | CAWSVQGDLGEKLFF | TGTGCCTGGAGTGTACAAGGGGATTTGGGTGAAAAACTGTTTTTT
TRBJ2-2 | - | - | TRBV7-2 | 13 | CASSLGPTGELFF | TGTGCCAGCAGCTTGGGCCCCACCGGGGAGCTGTTTTTT
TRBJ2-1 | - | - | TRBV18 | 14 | CASSPPEVGYEQFF | TGTGCCAGCTCACCACCGGAGGTAGGCTATGAGCAGTTCTTC
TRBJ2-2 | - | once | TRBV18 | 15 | CASSPTGSATGELFF | TGTGCCAGCTCACCCACAGGTTCGGCCACCGGGGAGCTGTTTTTT
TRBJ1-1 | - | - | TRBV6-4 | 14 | CASSQQGQGTEAFF | TGTGCCAGCAGTCAACAGGGTCAAGGCACTGAAGCTTTCTTT
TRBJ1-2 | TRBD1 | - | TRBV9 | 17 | CASSAHQDRPTNYGYTF | TGTGCCAGCAGCGCCCACCAGGACAGGCCCACTAACTATGGCTACACCTTC
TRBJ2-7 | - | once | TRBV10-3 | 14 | CAISVKGGAYEQYF | TGTGCCATCAGTGTTAAGGGGGGGGCCTACGAGCAGTACTTC
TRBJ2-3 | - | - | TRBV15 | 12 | CATNQGKDTQYF | TGTGCCACCAACCAGGGCAAAGATACGCAGTATTTT
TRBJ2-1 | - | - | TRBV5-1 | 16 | CASSLGLGGALNEQFF | TGCGCCAGCAGCTTGGGCTTGGGGGGGGCTCTTAATGAGCAGTTCTTC
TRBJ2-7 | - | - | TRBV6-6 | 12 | CASSRSVNEQYF | TGTGCCAGCAGCCGCAGCGTCAACGAGCAGTACTTC